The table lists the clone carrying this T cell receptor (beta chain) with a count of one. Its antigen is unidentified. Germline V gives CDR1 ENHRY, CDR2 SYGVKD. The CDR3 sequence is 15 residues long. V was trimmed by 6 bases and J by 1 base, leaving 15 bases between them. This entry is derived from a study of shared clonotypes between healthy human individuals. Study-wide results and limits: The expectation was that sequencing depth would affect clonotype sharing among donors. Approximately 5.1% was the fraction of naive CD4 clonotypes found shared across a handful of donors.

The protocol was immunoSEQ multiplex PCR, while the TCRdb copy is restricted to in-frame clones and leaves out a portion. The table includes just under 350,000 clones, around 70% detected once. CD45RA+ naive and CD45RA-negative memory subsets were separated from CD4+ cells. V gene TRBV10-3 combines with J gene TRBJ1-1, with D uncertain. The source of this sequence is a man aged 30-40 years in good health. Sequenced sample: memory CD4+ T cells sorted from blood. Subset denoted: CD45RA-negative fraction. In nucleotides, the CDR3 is TGTGCCATCAGGGAGACTGTTGGAGGGAACACTGAAGCTTTCTTT. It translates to CAIRETVGGNTEAFF.